This TCR beta chain was captured in a study of T-cell reconstitution after alpha-beta-depleted transplantation in children (dated by TCRdb to 2016 to 2017). A note on the overall study: Using TCR repertoire profiling, the study followed T-cell immune reconstitution in a quantitative way in children after TCRalphabeta/CD19-depleted allogeneic hematopoietic cell transplantation.

This clonotype was counted a few times. The specificity of this receptor is unknown. Qualities for individual bases were not recorded, and no much larger clone is one base off. V ends up 2 bases short and J 7 bases short, with an unmatched junction base count of 7. From the germline V gene, CDR1 is LGHNT and CDR2 is FRNRAP. Including cysteine and phenylalanine, the CDR3 has 15 amino acids. Of all the DNA, just the CDR3 is kept, 45 bases in frame from base 1. The library was made by PCR. Sequencer: Illumina HiSeq 2500. TCR libraries were prepared with molecular barcoding, using unique molecular identifiers to normalize TCRbeta repertoire quantification. TCRdb cleaned the public reads at Q25 with fastp, built clones with MiXCR and kept in-frame beta chains. Each entry is one CDR3 protein sequence, shown with its most common DNA and genes. The sample yields more than 450,000 distinct CDR3 sequences; around 19% were counted once. Less than 4% of the sample goes to the ten largest clones.

Sample: PBMCs from the stem cell graft donor, taken from the stem cell graft. The chain was built from TRBV12-5 and TRBJ1-5, and TRBD1 matches 8 of the central bases. This sequence was found in a human donor who donated a stem cell graft to a child with acute lymphoblastic leukemia. The CDR3 protein: CASGLIGQGGQPQHF. The DNA sequence follows: TGTGCTAGTGGTTTGATCGGACAGGGCGGCCAGCCCCAGCATTTT.